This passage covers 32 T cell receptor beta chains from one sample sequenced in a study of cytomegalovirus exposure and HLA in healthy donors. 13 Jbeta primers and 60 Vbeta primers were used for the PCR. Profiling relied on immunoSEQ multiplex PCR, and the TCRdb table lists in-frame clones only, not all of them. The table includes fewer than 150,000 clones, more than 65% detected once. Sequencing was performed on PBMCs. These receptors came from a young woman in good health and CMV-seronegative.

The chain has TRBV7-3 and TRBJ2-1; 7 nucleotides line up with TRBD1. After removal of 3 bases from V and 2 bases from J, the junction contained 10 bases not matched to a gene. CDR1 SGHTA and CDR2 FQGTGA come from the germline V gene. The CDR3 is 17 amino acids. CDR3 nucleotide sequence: TGTGCCAGCAGCTTCACGGGACAGTCTGATCCCTACAATGAGCAGTTCTTC. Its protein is CASSFTGQSDPYNEQFF.

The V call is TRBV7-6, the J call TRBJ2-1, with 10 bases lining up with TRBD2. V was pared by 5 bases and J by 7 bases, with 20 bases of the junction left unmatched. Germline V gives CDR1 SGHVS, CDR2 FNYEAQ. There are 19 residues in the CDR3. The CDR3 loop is CASSTTGVASGRNWNEQFF. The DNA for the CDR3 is TGTGCCAGCAGCACTACCGGGGTGGCTAGCGGGAGAAATTGGAATGAGCAGTTCTTC.

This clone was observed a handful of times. The CDR3 sequence: CASLYRGGYGYTF. The CDR3 nucleotides are TGTGCCAGCCTTTACAGGGGAGGCTATGGCTACACCTTC. J is TRBJ1-2 and V is TRBV6-6, with TRBD1 matching 7 bases. The V gene end was trimmed by 8 bases and the J gene end by 4 bases; junction bases not matched to a gene: 7. This CDR3 comprises 13 residues. Germline values: CDR1 MNHNY, CDR2 SVGAGI (reference sequence).

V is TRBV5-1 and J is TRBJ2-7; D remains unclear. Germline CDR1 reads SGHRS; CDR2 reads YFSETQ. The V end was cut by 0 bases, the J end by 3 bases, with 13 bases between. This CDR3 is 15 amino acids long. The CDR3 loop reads CASSLAVSGSYEQYF. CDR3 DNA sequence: TGCGCCAGCAGCTTGGCGGTGTCGGGTAGCTACGAGCAGTACTTC.

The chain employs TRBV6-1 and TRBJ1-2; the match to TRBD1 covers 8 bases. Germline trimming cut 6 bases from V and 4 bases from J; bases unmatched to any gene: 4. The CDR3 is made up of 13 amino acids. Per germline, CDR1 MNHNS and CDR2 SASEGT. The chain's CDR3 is CASRGQGSYGYTF. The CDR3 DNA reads TGTGCCAGCAGAGGACAGGGTTCCTATGGCTACACCTTC.

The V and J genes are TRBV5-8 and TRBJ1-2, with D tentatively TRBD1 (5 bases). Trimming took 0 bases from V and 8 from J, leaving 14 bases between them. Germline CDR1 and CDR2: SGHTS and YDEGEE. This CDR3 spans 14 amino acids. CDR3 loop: CASSLGRRGVGYTF. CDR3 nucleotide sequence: TGTGCCAGCAGCTTGGGCCGGCGGGGCGTGGGCTACACCTTC. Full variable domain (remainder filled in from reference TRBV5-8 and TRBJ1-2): EAGVTQSPTHLIKTRGQQATLRCSPISGHTSVYWYQQALGLGLQFLLWYDEGEERNRGNFPPRFSGRQFPNYSSELNVNALELEDSALYLCASSLGRRGVGYTFGSGTRLTVV.

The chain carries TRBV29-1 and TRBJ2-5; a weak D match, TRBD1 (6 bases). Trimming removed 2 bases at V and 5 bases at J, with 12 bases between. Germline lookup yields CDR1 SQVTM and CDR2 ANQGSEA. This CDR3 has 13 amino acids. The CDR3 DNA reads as TGCAGCGTTGAATACAGGGCGAGGGAGACCCAGTACTTC. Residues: CSVEYRARETQYF.

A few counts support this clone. The CDR3 DNA reads TGTGCCTGGAGTTTGAAGACAGGCAACTCTGGAAACACCATATATTTT. Protein product: CAWSLKTGNSGNTIYF. The chain combines TRBV30 with TRBJ1-3; D may be TRBD1 (6 bases). The CDR3 contains 16 residues. Trimming took 2 bases from V and 0 from J, leaving 14 bases between them. Germline values: CDR1 GTSNPN, CDR2 SVGIG (reference sequence).

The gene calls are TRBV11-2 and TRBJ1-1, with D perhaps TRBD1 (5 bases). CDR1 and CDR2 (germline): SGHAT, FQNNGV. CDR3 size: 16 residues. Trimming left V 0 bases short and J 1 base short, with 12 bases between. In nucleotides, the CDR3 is TGTGCCAGCAGCTTAGAAAGGGCCAGGGCGAACACTGAAGCTTTCTTT. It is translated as CASSLERARANTEAFF.

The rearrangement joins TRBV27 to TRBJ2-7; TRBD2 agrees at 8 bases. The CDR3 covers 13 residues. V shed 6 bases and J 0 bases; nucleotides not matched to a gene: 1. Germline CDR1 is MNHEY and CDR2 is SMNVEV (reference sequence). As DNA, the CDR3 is TGTGCCAGCAGGAGCGGGAGCTCCTACGAGCAGTACTTC. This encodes CASRSGSSYEQYF.

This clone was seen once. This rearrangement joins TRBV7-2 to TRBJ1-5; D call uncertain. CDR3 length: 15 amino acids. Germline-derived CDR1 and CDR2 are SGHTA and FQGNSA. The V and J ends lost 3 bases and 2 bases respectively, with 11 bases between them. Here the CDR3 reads CASSFYGSRNQPQHF. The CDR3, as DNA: TGTGCCAGCAGCTTTTACGGGAGCCGCAATCAGCCCCAGCATTTT.

DNA for the CDR3: TGTGCCTGGAGTGTACTAGACAGGCCTACAGATACGCAGTATTTT. It codes for CAWSVLDRPTDTQYF. The rearrangement links TRBV30 to TRBJ2-3, with a possible D match to TRBD1 (6 bases). From germline, CDR1 is GTSNPN and CDR2 SVGIG (reference sequence). V was trimmed by 0 bases and J by 3 bases, leaving 13 bases between them. The CDR3 spans 15 residues.

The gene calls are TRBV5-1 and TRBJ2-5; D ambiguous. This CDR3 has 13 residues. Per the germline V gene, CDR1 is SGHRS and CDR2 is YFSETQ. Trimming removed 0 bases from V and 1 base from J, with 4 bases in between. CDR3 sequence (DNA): TGCGCCAGCAGCTTGGATATCCAAGAGACCCAGTACTTC. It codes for CASSLDIQETQYF.

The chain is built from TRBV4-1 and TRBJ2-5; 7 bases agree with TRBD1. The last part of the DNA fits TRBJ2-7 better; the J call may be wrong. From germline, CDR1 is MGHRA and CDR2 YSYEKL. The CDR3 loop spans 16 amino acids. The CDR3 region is CASSLEFDRAKYEQYF. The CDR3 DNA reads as TGCGCCAGCAGCCTGGAATTCGACAGGGCTAAATACGAGCAGTACTTC.

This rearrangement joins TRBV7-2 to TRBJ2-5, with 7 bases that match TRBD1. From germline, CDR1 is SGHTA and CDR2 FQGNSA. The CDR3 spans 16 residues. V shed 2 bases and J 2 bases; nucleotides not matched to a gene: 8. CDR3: CASSLNAGGKQETQYF. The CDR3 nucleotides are TGTGCCAGCAGCTTAAATGCAGGGGGAAAACAAGAGACCCAGTACTTC. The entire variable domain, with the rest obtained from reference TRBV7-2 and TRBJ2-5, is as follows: GAGVSQSPSNKVTEKGKDVELRCDPISGHTALYWYRQSLGQGLEFLIYFQGNSAPDKSGLPSDRFSAERTGGSVSTLTIQRTQQEDSAVYLCASSLNAGGKQETQYFGPGTRLLVL.

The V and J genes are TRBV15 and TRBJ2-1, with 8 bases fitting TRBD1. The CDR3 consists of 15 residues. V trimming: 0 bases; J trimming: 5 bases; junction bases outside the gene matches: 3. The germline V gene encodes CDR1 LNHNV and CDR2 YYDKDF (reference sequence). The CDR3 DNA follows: TGTGCCACCAGCAGAGACTCGGGACAGGACAATGAGCAGTTCTTC. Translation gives CATSRDSGQDNEQFF.

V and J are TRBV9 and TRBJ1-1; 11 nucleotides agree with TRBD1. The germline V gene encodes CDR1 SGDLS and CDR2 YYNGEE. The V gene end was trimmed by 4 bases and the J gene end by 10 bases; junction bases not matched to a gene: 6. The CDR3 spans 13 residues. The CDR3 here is CASSTGQGVAAFF. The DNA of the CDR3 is TGTGCCAGCAGCACGGGACAGGGGGTGGCAGCTTTCTTT.

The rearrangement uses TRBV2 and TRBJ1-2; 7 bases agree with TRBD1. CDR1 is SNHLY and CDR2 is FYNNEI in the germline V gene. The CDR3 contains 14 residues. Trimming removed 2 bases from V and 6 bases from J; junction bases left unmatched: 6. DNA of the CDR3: TGTGCCAGCAGTGAACAGGGGGGAAGGAATGGCTACACCTTC. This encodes CASSEQGGRNGYTF.

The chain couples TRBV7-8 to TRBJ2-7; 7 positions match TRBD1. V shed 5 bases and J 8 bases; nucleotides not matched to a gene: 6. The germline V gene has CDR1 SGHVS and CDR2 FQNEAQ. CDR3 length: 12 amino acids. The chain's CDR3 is CASSVRQGKQYV. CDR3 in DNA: TGTGCCAGCAGCGTTAGACAGGGAAAGCAGTACGTC.

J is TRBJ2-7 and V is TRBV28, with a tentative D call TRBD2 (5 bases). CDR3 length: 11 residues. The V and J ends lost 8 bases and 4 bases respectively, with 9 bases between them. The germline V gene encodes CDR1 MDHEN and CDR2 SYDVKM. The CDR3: CASARRYEQYV. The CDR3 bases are TGTGCCAGCGCCAGGAGGTACGAGCAGTACGTC.

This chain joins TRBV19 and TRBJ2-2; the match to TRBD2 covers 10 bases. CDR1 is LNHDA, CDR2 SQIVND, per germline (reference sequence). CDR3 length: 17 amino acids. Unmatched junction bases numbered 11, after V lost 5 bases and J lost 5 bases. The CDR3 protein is CASSVQLAGSGTGELFF. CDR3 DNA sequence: TGTGCCAGTAGTGTACAACTAGCGGGATCGGGGACCGGGGAGCTGTTTTTT.

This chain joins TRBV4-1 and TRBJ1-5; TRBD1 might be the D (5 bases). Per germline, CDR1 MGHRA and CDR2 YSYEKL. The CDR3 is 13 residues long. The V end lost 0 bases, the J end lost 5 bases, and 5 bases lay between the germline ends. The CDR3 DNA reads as TGCGCCAGCAGCCAAGACAGGGATCAGCCCCAGCATTTT. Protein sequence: CASSQDRDQPQHF.

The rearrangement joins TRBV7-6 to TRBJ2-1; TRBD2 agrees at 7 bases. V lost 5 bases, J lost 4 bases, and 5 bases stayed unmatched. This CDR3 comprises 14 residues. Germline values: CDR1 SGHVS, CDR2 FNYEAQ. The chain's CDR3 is CASSRQGGYNEQFF. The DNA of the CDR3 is TGTGCCAGCAGCCGGCAGGGAGGGTACAATGAGCAGTTCTTC. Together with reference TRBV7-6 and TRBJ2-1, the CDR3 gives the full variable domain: GAGVSQSPRYKVTKRGQDVALRCDPISGHVSLYWYRQALGQGPEFLTYFNYEAQQDKSGLPNDRFSAERPEGSISTLTIQRTEQRDSAMYRCASSRQGGYNEQFFGPGTRLTVL.

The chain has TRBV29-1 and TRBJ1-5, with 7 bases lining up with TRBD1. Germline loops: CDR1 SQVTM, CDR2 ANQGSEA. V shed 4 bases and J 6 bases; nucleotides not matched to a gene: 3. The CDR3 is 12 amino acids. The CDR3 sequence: CSVGTGLQPQHF. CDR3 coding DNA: TGCAGCGTTGGGACAGGACTTCAGCCCCAGCATTTT.

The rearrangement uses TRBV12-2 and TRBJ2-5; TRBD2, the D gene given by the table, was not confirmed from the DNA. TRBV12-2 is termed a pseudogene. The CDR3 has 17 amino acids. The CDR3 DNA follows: TGTGCAAGTCGCCCCGGGACTAGCGGGGGGACCCAAGAGACCCAGTACTTC. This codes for CASRPGTSGGTQETQYF.

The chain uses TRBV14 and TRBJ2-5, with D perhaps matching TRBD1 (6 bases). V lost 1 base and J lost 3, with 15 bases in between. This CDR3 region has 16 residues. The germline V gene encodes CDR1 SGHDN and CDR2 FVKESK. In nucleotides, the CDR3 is TGTGCCAGCAGCCAAGGGGCAGGGGCGTTCGAAGAGACCCAGTACTTC. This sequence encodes CASSQGAGAFEETQYF.

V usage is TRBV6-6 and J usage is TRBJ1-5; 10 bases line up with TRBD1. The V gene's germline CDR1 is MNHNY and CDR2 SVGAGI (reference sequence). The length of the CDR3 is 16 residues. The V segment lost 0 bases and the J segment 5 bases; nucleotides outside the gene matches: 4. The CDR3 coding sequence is TGTGCCAGCAGTTACTCCCTGGGACAGGGGTATCAGCCCCAGCATTTT. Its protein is CASSYSLGQGYQPQHF.

CDR3 residues: CASSLKAGGNTGELFF. DNA of the CDR3: TGTGCCAGCAGCTTAAAGGCAGGGGGCAACACCGGGGAGCTGTTTTTT. The V and J genes are TRBV7-9 and TRBJ2-2; 8 bases map to TRBD1. The CDR3 is made up of 16 amino acids. The V gene's germline CDR1 is SEHNR and CDR2 FQNEAQ (reference sequence). Unmatched junction bases numbered 4, after V lost 2 bases and J lost 2 bases.

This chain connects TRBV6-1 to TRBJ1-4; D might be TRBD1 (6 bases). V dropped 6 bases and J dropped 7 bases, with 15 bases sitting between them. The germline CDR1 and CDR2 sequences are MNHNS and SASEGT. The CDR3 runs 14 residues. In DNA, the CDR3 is TGTGCCAGCAGCGAACAGGGAGGGGTTGAAAAACTGTTTTTT. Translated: CASSEQGGVEKLFF.

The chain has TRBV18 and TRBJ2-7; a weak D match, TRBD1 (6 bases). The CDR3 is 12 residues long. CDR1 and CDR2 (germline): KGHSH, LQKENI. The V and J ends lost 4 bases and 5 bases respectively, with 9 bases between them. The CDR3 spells CASSREGDEQYV. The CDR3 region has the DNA TGTGCCAGCTCACGAGAGGGGGACGAGCAGTACGTC.

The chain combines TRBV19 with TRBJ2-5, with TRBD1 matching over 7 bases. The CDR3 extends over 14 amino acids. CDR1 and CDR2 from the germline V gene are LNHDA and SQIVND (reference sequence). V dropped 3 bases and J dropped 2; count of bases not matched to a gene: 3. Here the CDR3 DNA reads TGTGCCAGTAGTATCACAGGGGCACAAGAGACCCAGTACTTC. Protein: CASSITGAQETQYF. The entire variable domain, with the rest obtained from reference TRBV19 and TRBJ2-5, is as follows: DGGITQSPKYLFRKEGQNVTLSCEQNLNHDAMYWYRQDPGQGLRLIYYSQIVNDFQKGDIAEGYSVSREKKESFPLTVTSAQKNPTAFYLCASSITGAQETQYFGPGTRLLVL.

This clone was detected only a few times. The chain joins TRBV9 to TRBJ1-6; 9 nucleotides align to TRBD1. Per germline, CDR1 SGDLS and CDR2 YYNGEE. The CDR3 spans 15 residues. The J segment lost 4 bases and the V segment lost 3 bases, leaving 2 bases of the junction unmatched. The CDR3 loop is CASSDGQGYNSPLHF. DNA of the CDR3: TGTGCCAGCAGCGATGGACAGGGGTATAATTCACCCCTCCACTTT.